Given below is one T cell receptor (beta chain) in context. What it recognizes is unknown. The sample belongs to a study of cytomegalovirus exposure and HLA in healthy donors. Study-wide context: Unique TCRs from HLA-typed donors, approximately 80 million of them, were held in an early data release. Notes on the study in general: Later work found most CMV-associated TCR beta chains apparently HLA-restricted. In vitro assays verified that a few CMV-associated chains recognized CMV antigens specifically.

13 Jbeta primers and 60 Vbeta primers were used for the PCR. Clones were read by immunoSEQ multiplex PCR, and TCRdb kept only the in-frame ones, dropping some. This sample has 120,000 to 150,000 clones, with about three quarters found just once. This clonotype was obtained from a male donor in good health and CMV-seronegative. What was sequenced was PBMCs.

CDR3 sequence (DNA): TGCGCCAGCAGCCGGACAAGCACAGATACGCAGTATTTT. Translation: CASSRTSTDTQYF. The rearrangement joins TRBV4-3 to TRBJ2-3; D might be TRBD1 (5 bases). Trimming removed 4 bases at V and 0 bases at J, with 5 bases between. Germline values: CDR1 LGHNA, CDR2 YSLEER. The CDR3 has 13 residues.